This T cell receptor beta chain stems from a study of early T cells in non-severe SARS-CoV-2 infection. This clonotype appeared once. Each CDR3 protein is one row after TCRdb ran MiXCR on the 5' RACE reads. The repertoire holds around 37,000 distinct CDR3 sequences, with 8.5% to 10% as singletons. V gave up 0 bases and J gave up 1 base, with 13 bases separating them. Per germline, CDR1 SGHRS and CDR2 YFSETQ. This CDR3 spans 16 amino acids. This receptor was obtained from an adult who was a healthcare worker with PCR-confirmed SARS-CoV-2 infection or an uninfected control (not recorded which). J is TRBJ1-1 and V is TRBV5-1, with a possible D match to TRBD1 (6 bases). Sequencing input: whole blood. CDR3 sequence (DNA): TGCGCCAGCAGCTTGGTCCCAGGGGCCTCGAACACTGAAGCTTTCTTT. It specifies CASSLVPGASNTEAFF.